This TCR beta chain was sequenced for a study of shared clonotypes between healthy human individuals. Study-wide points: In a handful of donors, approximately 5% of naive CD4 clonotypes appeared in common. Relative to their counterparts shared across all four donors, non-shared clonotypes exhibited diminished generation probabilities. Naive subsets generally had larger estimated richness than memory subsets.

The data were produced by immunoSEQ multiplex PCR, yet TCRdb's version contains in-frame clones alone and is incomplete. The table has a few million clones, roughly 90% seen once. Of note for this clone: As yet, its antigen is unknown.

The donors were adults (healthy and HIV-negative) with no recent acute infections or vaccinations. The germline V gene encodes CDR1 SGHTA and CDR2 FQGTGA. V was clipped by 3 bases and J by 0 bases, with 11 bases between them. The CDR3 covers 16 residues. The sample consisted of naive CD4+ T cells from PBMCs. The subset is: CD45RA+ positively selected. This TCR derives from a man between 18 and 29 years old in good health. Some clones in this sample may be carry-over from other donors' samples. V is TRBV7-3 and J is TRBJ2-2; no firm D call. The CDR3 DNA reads TGTGCCAGCAGCTTGCAGGCCCACCCGAACACCGGGGAGCTGTTTTTT. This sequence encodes CASSLQAHPNTGELFF. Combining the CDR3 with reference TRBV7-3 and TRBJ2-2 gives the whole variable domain GAGVSQTPSNKVTEKGKYVELRCDPISGHTALYWYRQSLGQGPEFLIYFQGTGAADDSGLPNDRFFAVRPEGSVSTLKIQRTERGDSAVYLCASSLQAHPNTGELFFGEGSRLTVL.